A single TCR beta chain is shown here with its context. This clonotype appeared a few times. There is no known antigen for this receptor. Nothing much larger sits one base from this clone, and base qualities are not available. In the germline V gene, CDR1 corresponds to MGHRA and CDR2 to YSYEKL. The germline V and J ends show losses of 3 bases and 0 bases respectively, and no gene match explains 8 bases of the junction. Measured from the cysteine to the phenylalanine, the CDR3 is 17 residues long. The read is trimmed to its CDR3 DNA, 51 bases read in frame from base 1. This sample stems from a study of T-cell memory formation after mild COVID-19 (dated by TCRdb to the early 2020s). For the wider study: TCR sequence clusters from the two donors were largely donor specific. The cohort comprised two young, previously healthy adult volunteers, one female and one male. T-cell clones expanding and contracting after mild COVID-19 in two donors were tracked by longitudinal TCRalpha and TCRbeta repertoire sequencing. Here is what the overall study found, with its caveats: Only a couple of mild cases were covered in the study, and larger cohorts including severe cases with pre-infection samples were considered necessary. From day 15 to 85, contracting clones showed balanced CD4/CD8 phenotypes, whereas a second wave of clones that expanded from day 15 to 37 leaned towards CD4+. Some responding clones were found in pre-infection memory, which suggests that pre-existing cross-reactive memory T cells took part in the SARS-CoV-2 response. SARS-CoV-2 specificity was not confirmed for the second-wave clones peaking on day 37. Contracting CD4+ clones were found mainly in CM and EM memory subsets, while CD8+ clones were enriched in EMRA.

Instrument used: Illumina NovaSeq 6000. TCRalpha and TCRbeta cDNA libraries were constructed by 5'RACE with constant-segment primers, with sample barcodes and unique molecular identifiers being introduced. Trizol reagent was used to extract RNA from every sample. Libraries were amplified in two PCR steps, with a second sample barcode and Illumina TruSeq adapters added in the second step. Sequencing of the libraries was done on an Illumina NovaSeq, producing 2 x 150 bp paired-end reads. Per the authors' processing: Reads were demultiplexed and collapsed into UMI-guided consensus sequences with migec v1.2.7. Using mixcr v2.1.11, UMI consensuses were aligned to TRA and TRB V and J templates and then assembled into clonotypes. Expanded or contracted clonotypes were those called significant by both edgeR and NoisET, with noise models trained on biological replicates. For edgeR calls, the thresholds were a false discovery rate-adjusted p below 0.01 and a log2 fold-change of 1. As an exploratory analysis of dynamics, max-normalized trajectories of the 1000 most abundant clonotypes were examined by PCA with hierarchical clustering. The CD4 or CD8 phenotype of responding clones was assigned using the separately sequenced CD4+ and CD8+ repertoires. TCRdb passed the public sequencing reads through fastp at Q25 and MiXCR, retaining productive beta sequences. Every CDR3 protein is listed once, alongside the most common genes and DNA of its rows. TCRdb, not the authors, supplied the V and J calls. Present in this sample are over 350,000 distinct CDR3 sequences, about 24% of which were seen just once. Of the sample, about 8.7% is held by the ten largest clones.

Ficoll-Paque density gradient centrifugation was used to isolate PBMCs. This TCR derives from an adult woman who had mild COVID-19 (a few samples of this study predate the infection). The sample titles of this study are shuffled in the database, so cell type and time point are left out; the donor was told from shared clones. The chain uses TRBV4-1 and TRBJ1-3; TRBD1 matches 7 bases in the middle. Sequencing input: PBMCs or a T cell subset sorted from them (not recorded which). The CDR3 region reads CASSHPGQKSSGNTIYF. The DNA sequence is TGCGCCAGCAGCCACCCGGGACAGAAAAGCTCTGGAAACACCATATATTTT.